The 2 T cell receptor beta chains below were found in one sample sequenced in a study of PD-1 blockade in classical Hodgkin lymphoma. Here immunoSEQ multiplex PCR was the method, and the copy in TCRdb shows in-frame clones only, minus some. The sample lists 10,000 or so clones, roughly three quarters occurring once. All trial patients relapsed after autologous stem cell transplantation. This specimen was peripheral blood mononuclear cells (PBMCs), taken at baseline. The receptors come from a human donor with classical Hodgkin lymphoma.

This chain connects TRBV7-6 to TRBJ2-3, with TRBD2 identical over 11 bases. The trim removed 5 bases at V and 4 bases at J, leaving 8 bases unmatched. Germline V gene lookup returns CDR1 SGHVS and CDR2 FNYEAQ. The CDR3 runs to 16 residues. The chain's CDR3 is CASSPTSGSKSDTQYF. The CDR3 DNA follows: TGTGCCAGCAGCCCTACTAGCGGGAGTAAGTCAGATACGCAGTATTTT. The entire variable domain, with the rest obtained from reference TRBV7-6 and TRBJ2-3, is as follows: GAGVSQSPRYKVTKRGQDVALRCDPISGHVSLYWYRQALGQGPEFLTYFNYEAQQDKSGLPNDRFSAERPEGSISTLTIQRTEQRDSAMYRCASSPTSGSKSDTQYFGPGTRLTVL.

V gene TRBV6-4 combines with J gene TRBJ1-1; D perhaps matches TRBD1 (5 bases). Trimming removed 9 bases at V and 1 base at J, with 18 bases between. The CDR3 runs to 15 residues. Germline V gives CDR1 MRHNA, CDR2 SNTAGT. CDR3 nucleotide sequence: TGTGCCAGAATAAAACGGGACGACACGAACACTGAAGCTTTCTTT. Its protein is CARIKRDDTNTEAFF.